These 5 T cell receptor beta chains came from one sample sequenced in a study of T cell responses to AZD1222 COVID-19 vaccine. Assay: immunoSEQ multiplex PCR; the TCRdb copy retains only in-frame clones and omits some. This sample carries 120,000 or so clones, roughly 91% of them seen once, and the ten largest clones take around 10%. The source was peripheral blood, collected on day 0 of MenACWY control vaccination. These receptors came from an adult in good health.

This chain joins TRBV7-2 and TRBJ2-2; D assignment may be TRBD1 or TRBD2 (5 bases each). Per germline, CDR1 SGHTA and CDR2 FQGNSA. This CDR3 is 13 amino acids long. Trimming left V 6 bases short and J 6 bases short, with 11 bases between. The chain's CDR3 is CASSSRGPGELFF. The CDR3 DNA reads as TGTGCCAGCAGTTCCCGGGGCCCCGGGGAGCTGTTTTTT. Drawing the rest from reference TRBV7-2 and TRBJ2-2, the complete variable domain is GAGVSQSPSNKVTEKGKDVELRCDPISGHTALYWYRQSLGQGLEFLIYFQGNSAPDKSGLPSDRFSAERTGGSVSTLTIQRTQQEDSAVYLCASSSRGPGELFFGEGSRLTVL.

V and J are TRBV6-1 and TRBJ2-7; 9 nucleotides match TRBD2. From germline, CDR1 is MNHNS and CDR2 SASEGT. The ends lost 3 bases at V and 2 bases at J; junction bases unmatched: 8. This CDR3 has 16 amino acids. The CDR3 DNA follows: TGTGCCAGCAGTGACTTAATGGGCGGGAGGGCCTACGAGCAGTACTTC. Amino acids: CASSDLMGGRAYEQYF.

The CDR3 is CASSVAGTGGNTGELFF. The CDR3 DNA is TGTGCCAGCAGCGTAGCGGGGACAGGGGGGAACACCGGGGAGCTGTTTTTT. V is TRBV9 and J is TRBJ2-2, with TRBD1 matching 11 bases. The J segment lost 1 base and the V segment lost 0 bases, leaving 2 bases of the junction unmatched. Germline lookup yields CDR1 SGDLS and CDR2 YYNGEE. The CDR3 length is 17 residues.

V usage is TRBV2 and J usage is TRBJ2-5; no reliable D call. Germline lookup yields CDR1 SNHLY and CDR2 FYNNEI. Trimming removed 8 bases at V and 4 bases at J, with 17 bases between. This CDR3 has 14 amino acids. As DNA, the CDR3 is TGTGCCAGCCTCCGCGAGGTAGCAGGAGAGACCCAGTACTTC. It encodes CASLREVAGETQYF.

The chain has TRBV7-9 and TRBJ1-5; D is possibly TRBD1 (5 bases). V was cut by 5 bases and J by 6 bases, with 17 bases left in between. This CDR3 comprises 15 residues. In germline, CDR1 is SEHNR, CDR2 FQNEAQ (reference sequence). CDR3 DNA: TGTGCCAGCAGCAATTTGAGGGATGGGGCTCAGCCCCAGCATTTT. Its protein is CASSNLRDGAQPQHF.